This passage covers 28 T cell receptor beta chains from one sample sequenced in a study of T cell responses to AZD1222 COVID-19 vaccine. Data came from immunoSEQ multiplex PCR; TCRdb stores just in-frame clones and leaves some out. The table shows 150,000 to 200,000 clones, with 70% to 90% occurring only once. The input for sequencing was peripheral blood, taken on day 0 of AZD1222 vaccination. These receptors were collected from an adult in good health.

The chain links TRBV25-1 to TRBJ1-4, with a possible D match to TRBD1 (5 bases). Germline V CDR1 and CDR2: MGHDK, SYGVNS. This CDR3 has 16 amino acids. Deletions cut 2 bases from V and 7 bases from J, with 17 bases between. The CDR3 spells CASSEIGTDRGEKLFF. The CDR3 nucleotides read TGTGCCAGCAGTGAAATAGGGACGGACCGAGGTGAAAAACTGTTTTTT.

This clone was recorded once. This chain uses TRBV5-1 with TRBJ1-1; no firm D call. Germline CDR1 SGHRS, CDR2 YFSETQ. This CDR3 has 9 amino acids. The V and J ends lost 5 bases and 8 bases respectively, with 4 bases between them. For the CDR3, the DNA is TGCGCCAGCAGAAAAGAAGCTTTCTTT. As protein: CASRKEAFF.

This clone was seen only once. This chain connects TRBV28 to TRBJ1-2; 7 bases are shared with TRBD1. There are 14 residues in the CDR3. The ends lost 6 bases at V and 3 bases at J; junction bases unmatched: 7. Germline assignment: CDR1 MDHEN and CDR2 SYDVKM. The CDR3, as DNA: TGTGCCAGCAGACGACAGGGAAACTACTATGGCTACACCTTC. Translated: CASRRQGNYYGYTF.

The rearrangement links TRBV5-4 to TRBJ2-6, with D perhaps assigned TRBD1 or TRBD2 (5 bases each). CDR1 is SGHNT, CDR2 YYREEE, per germline (reference sequence). The CDR3 is 18 amino acids. V was trimmed by 4 bases and J by 2 bases, leaving 19 bases between them. CDR3 residues: CASSLPGRARAGANVLTF. CDR3 DNA sequence: TGTGCCAGCAGCCTTCCGGGACGAGCCCGAGCTGGGGCCAACGTCCTGACTTTC.

The chain links TRBV6-5 to TRBJ1-2; D gene unclear. The V end was cut by 5 bases, the J end by 0 bases, with 4 bases between. The germline CDR1 and CDR2 sequences are MNHEY and SVGAGI. This CDR3 has 12 residues. Written as DNA, the CDR3 is TGTGCCAGCAGTACTCCTAACTATGGCTACACCTTC. Translating it yields CASSTPNYGYTF.

V and J are TRBV4-3 and TRBJ2-5; the D is unclear. This CDR3 spans 15 amino acids. The V gene's germline CDR1 is LGHNA and CDR2 YSLEER. V lost 1 base, J lost 5 bases, and 14 bases lay in between. The CDR3 here is CASSQGNGPRETQYF. The CDR3 nucleotides are TGCGCCAGCAGCCAAGGAAACGGGCCAAGGGAGACCCAGTACTTC.

This clone appeared a few times. The chain has TRBV7-9 and TRBJ1-3; D gene ambiguous. The CDR3 length is 15 residues. V dropped 4 bases and J dropped 2 bases, with 12 bases sitting between them. CDR1 and CDR2 (germline): SEHNR, FQNEAQ (reference sequence). The CDR3 nucleotides read TGTGCCAGCAGCTCAACAGCGTTCGCTGGAAACACCATATATTTT. This translates into CASSSTAFAGNTIYF. The full variable domain, in which reference TRBV7-9 and TRBJ1-3 provide the parts outside the CDR3, is DTGVSQNPRHKITKRGQNVTFRCDPISEHNRLYWYRQTLGQGPEFLTYFQNEAQLEKSRLLSDRFSAERPKGSFSTLEIQRTEQGDSAMYLCASSSTAFAGNTIYFGEGSWLTVV.

This sequence joins TRBV7-3 and TRBJ1-1; possibly TRBD1 for D (6 bases). The ends were cut back, 4 bases at V and 6 bases at J, with 18 bases in the middle. This CDR3 has 15 residues. Germline V gene data show CDR1 as SGHTA and CDR2 as FQGTGA. The CDR3, as DNA: TGTGCCAGCAGCTCCCTAGGACAGACGGGCGCTGAAGCTTTCTTT. This codes for CASSSLGQTGAEAFF.

V gene TRBV30 combines with J gene TRBJ2-1; a possible D gene is TRBD2 (6 bases). The CDR3 is made up of 13 amino acids. V was pared by 8 bases and J by 3 bases, with 14 bases between. Germline loops: CDR1 GTSNPN, CDR2 SVGIG (reference sequence). CDR3 residues: CARGESSYNEQFF. The CDR3 DNA follows: TGTGCCCGCGGGGAGTCCAGCTACAATGAGCAGTTCTTC.

This rearrangement joins TRBV18 to TRBJ2-7; D is undetermined. The CDR3 is 14 residues long. V dropped 2 bases and J dropped 1 base, with 9 bases sitting between them. CDR1 and CDR2 from the germline V gene are KGHSH and LQKENI. The CDR3 loop is CASSPVASSYEQYV. The CDR3 DNA is TGTGCCAGCTCACCAGTGGCCAGTTCCTACGAGCAGTACGTC.

This chain connects TRBV5-1 to TRBJ1-4; 8 nucleotides align to TRBD1. The ends lost 4 bases at V and 4 bases at J; junction bases unmatched: 6. The CDR3 spans 15 residues. CDR1 and CDR2 (germline): SGHRS, YFSETQ. The CDR3, as DNA: TGCGCCAGCAGCCCACTGACAGGGGTTAATGAAAAACTGTTTTTT. This sequence encodes CASSPLTGVNEKLFF.

J is TRBJ2-3 and V is TRBV14; D gene uncertain. Germline V CDR1 and CDR2: SGHDN, FVKESK. The CDR3 is 13 residues long. V dropped 4 bases and J dropped 6 bases, with 11 bases sitting between them. The CDR3 here is CASSLNLRDTQYF. The CDR3 DNA is TGTGCCAGCAGCCTCAACCTGCGGGATACGCAGTATTTT.

This chain uses TRBV21-1 with TRBJ1-1; the DNA was not used to check the table's D call, TRBD1. TRBV21-1 has pseudogene status. The CDR3 contains 15 residues. This chain's CDR3 is CASSKWTGSGTEAFF. The CDR3 DNA reads TGTGCCAGCAGCAAATGGACAGGGTCGGGCACTGAAGCTTTCTTT.

This clone occurred a few times. This chain's CDR3 is CASSRDSSYNSPLHF. For the CDR3, the DNA is TGTGCCAGCAGCCGGGACAGCTCCTATAATTCACCCCTCCACTTT. This chain connects TRBV2 to TRBJ1-6; 7 bases fit TRBD1. J lost 0 bases, V lost 6 bases, and 2 bases had no gene match. The CDR3 is made up of 15 amino acids. Germline assignment: CDR1 SNHLY and CDR2 FYNNEI.

This chain joins TRBV29-1 and TRBJ1-2; D ambiguous. Trimming cost V 2 bases and J 2 bases, with 6 bases left between them. CDR1 SQVTM and CDR2 ANQGSEA come from the germline V gene. The CDR3 totals 12 residues. This chain's CDR3 is CSVEPENYGYTF. The CDR3 region has the DNA TGCAGCGTTGAACCCGAGAACTATGGCTACACCTTC. The whole variable domain, filled in from reference TRBV29-1 and TRBJ1-2, reads SAVISQKPSRDICQRGTSLTIQCQVDSQVTMMFWYRQQPGQSLTLIATANQGSEATYESGFVIDKFPISRPNLTFSTLTVSNMSPEDSSIYLCSVEPENYGYTFGSGTRLTVV.

The rearrangement links TRBV2 to TRBJ2-3; the D gene is possibly TRBD1 (5 bases). Germline V gene sequence: CDR1 SNHLY, CDR2 FYNNEI. CDR3 length: 15 amino acids. Trimming took 2 bases from V and 0 from J, leaving 9 bases between them. CDR3 coding DNA: TGTGCCAGCAGTGAAACAGGCTTCAGCACAGATACGCAGTATTTT. Residues: CASSETGFSTDTQYF.

This clone was observed a few times. This chain uses TRBV9 with TRBJ2-1; 8 bases are a match to TRBD1. CDR3 length: 15 residues. The ends lost 3 bases at V and 7 bases at J; junction bases unmatched: 9. Germline lookup yields CDR1 SGDLS and CDR2 YYNGEE. CDR3 coding DNA: TGTGCCAGCAGCGGACCCGGACAGGGATGGAATGAGCAGTTCTTC. Amino acids: CASSGPGQGWNEQFF.

V and J are TRBV7-9 and TRBJ2-1; weak D call: TRBD2 (6 bases). Trimming shortened V by 6 bases and J by 4 bases, and 19 bases separated the two germline ends. The CDR3 has 16 residues. CDR1 and CDR2 from the germline V gene are SEHNR and FQNEAQ (reference sequence). CDR3 DNA sequence: TGTGCCAGCAGGTCGGTCGCGGGACTTCTTTACAATGAGCAGTTCTTC. This encodes CASRSVAGLLYNEQFF.

The J gene is TRBJ2-1, the V gene TRBV11-2; 7 bases are a match to TRBD2. The V gene's germline CDR1 is SGHAT and CDR2 FQNNGV. The CDR3 loop spans 13 amino acids. Losses at the gene ends were 7 bases for V and 7 bases for J; bases not matched to a gene: 7. The CDR3 here is CASTSTGGNEQFF. CDR3 DNA: TGTGCCAGCACCTCAACGGGGGGAAATGAGCAGTTCTTC.

The chain joins TRBV20-1 to TRBJ2-7; possibly TRBD1 for D (6 bases). There are 11 residues in the CDR3. Germline CDR1 is DFQATT and CDR2 is SNEGSKA (reference sequence). The CDR3 loop reads CSARGPYEQYV. In DNA form, the CDR3 reads TGCAGCGCCAGGGGTCCCTACGAGCAGTACGTC.

The CDR3 protein is CASSEGAGYYEQYF. In DNA form, the CDR3 reads TGTGCCAGCAGTGAAGGGGCAGGGTATTACGAGCAGTACTTC. The V and J genes are TRBV6-1 and TRBJ2-7; D is possibly TRBD1 (5 bases). This CDR3 has 14 amino acids. Germline loops: CDR1 MNHNS, CDR2 SASEGT. V was shortened by 1 base and J by 4 bases, with 11 bases between the two germline ends.

CDR3 sequence: CASSFGAADTQYF. Here the CDR3 DNA reads TGTGCCAGCAGCTTTGGGGCGGCGGATACGCAGTATTTT. The chain recombines TRBV7-3 with TRBJ2-3; maybe TRBD1 (5 bases). Germline V lookup: CDR1 SGHTA, CDR2 FQGTGA. The CDR3 contains 13 residues. V lost 3 bases, J lost 6 bases, and 10 bases lay in between.

The V gene is TRBV6-5, the J gene TRBJ1-1; weak D call: TRBD1 (6 bases). The CDR3 covers 11 residues. V was cut by 7 bases and J by 11 bases, with 14 bases left in between. Germline V lookup: CDR1 MNHEY, CDR2 SVGAGI. The CDR3, as DNA: TGTGCCAGCACCACCCCCACAGGGGCTTTCTTT. It codes for CASTTPTGAFF.

With respect to this clone: This same CDR3 is encoded by further DNA sequences in the sample. The chain carries TRBV24-1 and TRBJ1-2, with a possible D match to TRBD1 (6 bases). The CDR3 has 13 residues. Germline V lookup: CDR1 KGHDR, CDR2 SFDVKD. V was trimmed by 1 base and J by 5 bases, leaving 7 bases between them. The CDR3 sequence is CATSDLGGYGYTF. CDR3 in DNA: TGTGCCACCAGTGATTTAGGGGGTTATGGCTACACCTTC.

J is TRBJ1-1 and V is TRBV4-2; a possible D gene is TRBD1 (6 bases). Trimming removed 4 bases at V and 5 bases at J, with 23 bases between. There are 17 residues in the CDR3. CDR1 is LGHNA and CDR2 is YNFKEQ in the germline V gene. The CDR3 spells CASSLVGGTSSLTEAFF. CDR3 sequence (DNA): TGTGCCAGCAGCCTAGTAGGGGGGACTAGCTCTTTAACTGAAGCTTTCTTT.

The CDR3 nucleotides are TGTGCCAGCAGTTACAGGGCAGAAGGGCCTGTGGATGAGCAGTTCTTC. This sequence encodes CASSYRAEGPVDEQFF. V gene TRBV6-5 combines with J gene TRBJ2-1; D gene unclear. Deletions cut 2 bases from V and 8 bases from J, with 19 bases between. CDR1 MNHEY and CDR2 SVGAGI come from the germline V gene. The CDR3 has 16 amino acids.

The chain has TRBV7-8 and TRBJ2-7; 9 nucleotides match TRBD1. The germline V gene has CDR1 SGHVS and CDR2 FQNEAQ. The junction had 8 bases not matched to a gene; V was cut back by 5 bases and J by 0 bases. The length of the CDR3 is 16 residues. CDR3 in amino acids: CASSAGTGGYSYEQYF. The CDR3 DNA follows: TGTGCCAGCAGCGCAGGAACAGGGGGCTACTCCTACGAGCAGTACTTC.

The rearrangement joins TRBV19 to TRBJ1-5; unclear D gene. The CDR3 runs 16 residues. Per the germline V gene, CDR1 is LNHDA and CDR2 is SQIVND (reference sequence). The V end lost 4 bases, the J end lost 5 bases, and 18 bases lay between the germline ends. As DNA, the CDR3 is TGTGCCAGTAGTACTATTCGACGAGGGATGGATCAGCCCCAGCATTTT. Translation gives CASSTIRRGMDQPQHF.